This T cell receptor (beta chain) derives from a study of OX40 agonist ivuxolimab in advanced cancers. A word on this clone: As yet, its antigen is unknown.

Clones were sequenced by immunoSEQ multiplex PCR, and TCRdb holds only the in-frame ones, with some missing. The sample carries around 140,000 clones, under 95% recorded once. The germline CDR1 and CDR2 sequences are KGHSH and LQKENI. This CDR3 comprises 15 residues. V trimming: 0 bases; J trimming: 3 bases; junction bases outside the gene matches: 4. Study-wide results and limits: In general, CD8+ T cells held more expanded clones than CD4+ did, on average.

The receptor was isolated from an adult with an advanced solid tumor such as melanoma, head and neck, liver or kidney cancer. The chain links TRBV18 to TRBJ2-7, with 8 bases that match TRBD2. The specimen comprised CD4+ or CD8+ T cells sorted from blood, sampled in a trial of the OX40 agonist ivuxolimab. Here the CDR3 DNA reads TGTGCCAGCTCACCACCCGGGAGGGCGGGCTACGAGCAGTACTTC. It translates to CASSPPGRAGYEQYF.